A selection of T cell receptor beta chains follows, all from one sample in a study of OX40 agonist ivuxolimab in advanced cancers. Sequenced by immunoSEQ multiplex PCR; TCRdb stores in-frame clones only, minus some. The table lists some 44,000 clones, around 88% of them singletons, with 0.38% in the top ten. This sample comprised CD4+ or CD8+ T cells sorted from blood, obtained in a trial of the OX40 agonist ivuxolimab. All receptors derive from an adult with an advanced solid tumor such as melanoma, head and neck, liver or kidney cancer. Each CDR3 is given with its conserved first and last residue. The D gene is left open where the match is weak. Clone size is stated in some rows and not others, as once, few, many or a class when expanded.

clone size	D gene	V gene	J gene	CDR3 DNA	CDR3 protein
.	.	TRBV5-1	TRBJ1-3	TGCGCCAGCAGCCCCAATCGGCAGACCTCTGGAAACACCATATATTTT	CASSPNRQTSGNTIYF
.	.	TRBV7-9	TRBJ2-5	TGTGCCAGCAGCCTTACGACTCAAGAGACCCAGTACTTC	CASSLTTQETQYF
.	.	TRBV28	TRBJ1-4	TGTGCCAGCAGTTTGACAGCCCCGAATGAAAAACTGTTTTTT	CASSLTAPNEKLFF
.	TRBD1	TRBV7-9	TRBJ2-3	TGTGCCAGCAGCTTAGAGGGGGCCCCACAGTATTTT	CASSLEGAPQYF
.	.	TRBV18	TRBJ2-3	TGTGCCAGCTCATTTTACAGGGAAGATACGCAGTATTTT	CASSFYREDTQYF
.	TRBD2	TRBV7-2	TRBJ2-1	TGTGCCAGCAGCTTAGCGAGCGGGAACCACTACAATGAGCAGTTCTTC	CASSLASGNHYNEQFF
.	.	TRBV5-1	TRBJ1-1	TGCGCCAGCAGCTTGGAGGGTGTGTCCACTGAAGCTTTCTTT	CASSLEGVSTEAFF
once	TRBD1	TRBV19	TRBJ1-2	TGTGCCAGTAGCGGGGACAGGGGGCCCCATGGCTACACCTTC	CASSGDRGPHGYTF
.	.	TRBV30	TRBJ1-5	TGTGCCTGGAGTGTACGAGGATATAGCAATCAGCCCCAGCATTTT	CAWSVRGYSNQPQHF
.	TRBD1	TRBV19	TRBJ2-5	TGTGCCAGTAGTAGTGGGACAGGGGAAGGGACCCAGTACTTC	CASSSGTGEGTQYF
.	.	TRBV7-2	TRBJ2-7	TGTGCCAGCAGCTTCGGACCAGACTCCTACGAGCAGTACTTC	CASSFGPDSYEQYF
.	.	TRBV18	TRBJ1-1	TGTGCCAGCTCACCAGGTCAAGGGAACACTGAAGCTTTCTTT	CASSPGQGNTEAFF
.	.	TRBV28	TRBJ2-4	TGTGCCAGCAGTTTACCCGGCCCAACGGGCGGCATTCAGTACTTC	CASSLPGPTGGIQYF
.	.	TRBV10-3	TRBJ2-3	TGTGCCATCAGTGAGGGTTTGAGCACAGATACGCAGTATTTT	CAISEGLSTDTQYF
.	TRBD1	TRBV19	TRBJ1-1	TGTGCCAGTAGGAGGGGGCCGCGCACTGAAGCTTTCTTT	CASRRGPRTEAFF
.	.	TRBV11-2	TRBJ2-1	TGTGCCAGCAGCTCCTTAATGAATCATAAGGAGCAGTTCTTC	CASSSLMNHKEQFF
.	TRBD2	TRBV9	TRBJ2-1	TGTGCCAGCAGCGACGACCCGGGACTAGTGCCTCGTGAGCAGTTCTTC	CASSDDPGLVPREQFF
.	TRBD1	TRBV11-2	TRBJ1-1	TGTGCCAGCAGCTTTGCAGGGGGGTCGGTGAACACTGAAGCTTTCTTT	CASSFAGGSVNTEAFF
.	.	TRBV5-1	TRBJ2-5	TGCGCCAGCAGCCGGGACTTGGGAAAAGAGACCCAGTACTTC	CASSRDLGKETQYF
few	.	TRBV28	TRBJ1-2	TGTGCCAGCAGTGGACAGACGGGCGGCCGACGAGGCTATGGCTACACCTTC	CASSGQTGGRRGYGYTF
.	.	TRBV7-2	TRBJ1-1	TGTGCCAGCAGCACCCAGCGGACGAACACTGAAGCTTTCTTT	CASSTQRTNTEAFF
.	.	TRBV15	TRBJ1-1	TGTGCCACCAGCAGGGGTGGGGCCGGGTCCCACACTGAAGCTTTCTTT	CATSRGGAGSHTEAFF
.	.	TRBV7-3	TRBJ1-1	TGTGCCAGCAGCTCTGGCCCTAACACTGAAGCTTTCTTT	CASSSGPNTEAFF